The 28 T cell receptor beta chains listed next were all sequenced from one sample in a study of T cells in Graves' hyperthyroidism and ophthalmopathy. Authors of the study amplified TCR beta CDR3 regions from RNA transcripts. A first-round RT-PCR of the TCR CDR3 used the HTBI primer set. Each CDR3 protein gets one entry after TCRdb re-called the multiplex PCR reads with MiXCR. The data show about 320,000 distinct CDR3 sequences, 16% seen once. The source material was blood. The receptor source for this set is a man aged 25-45 years with Graves' hyperthyroidism.

The chain couples TRBV27 to TRBJ1-5; TRBD1 might be the D (5 bases). CDR3 size: 15 residues. Germline V CDR1 and CDR2: MNHEY, SMNVEV (reference sequence). V was pared by 2 bases and J by 0 bases, with 8 bases between. The CDR3 region is CASSLMRGSNQPQHF. The CDR3, as DNA: TGTGCCAGCAGTTTAATGAGGGGTAGCAATCAGCCCCAGCATTTT.

This clonotype was seen at least ten times. The chain has TRBV5-1 and TRBJ2-5, with 7 bases matching TRBD1. Trimming cost V 4 bases and J 5 bases; bases outside gene matches: 8. Looked up from germline, CDR1 is SGHRS and CDR2 is YFSETQ. CDR3 length: 14 amino acids. The CDR3 sequence is CASSPDRRQETQYF. CDR3 nucleotides: TGCGCCAGCAGCCCGGACAGGCGTCAGGAGACCCAGTACTTC.

This clonotype showed up many times. V and J are TRBV30 and TRBJ1-6, with D uncertain. In germline, CDR1 is GTSNPN, CDR2 SVGIG (reference sequence). CDR3 length: 11 residues. The germline V and J ends were trimmed by 0 bases and 14 bases, with 8 bases remaining between them. The CDR3 DNA sequence: TGTGCCTGGAGTGTATTGCTATCCCTCCACTTT. Protein product: CAWSVLLSLHF.

This clonotype was seen many times. The chain employs TRBV11-1 and TRBJ2-7, with TRBD1 matching 8 bases. The J segment lost 5 bases and the V segment lost 0 bases, leaving 3 bases of the junction unmatched. The CDR3 has 14 residues. The germline V gene encodes CDR1 SGHAT and CDR2 FQDESV (reference sequence). DNA for the CDR3: TGTGCCAGCAGCTTAGCGCCACAGGGGGACGAGCAGTACTTC. It is translated as CASSLAPQGDEQYF.

V usage is TRBV27 and J usage is TRBJ2-7; D is unresolved. Germline loops: CDR1 MNHEY, CDR2 SMNVEV (reference sequence). Between the trimmed V and J ends, which lost 2 bases and 0 bases, there was a span of 8 bases. The CDR3 extends over 14 amino acids. CDR3 loop: CASSLGKHSYEQYF. The CDR3 DNA reads TGTGCCAGCAGTTTAGGCAAGCACTCCTACGAGCAGTACTTC.

Ten or more counts support this clonotype. The genes are TRBV27 and TRBJ2-1, with a tentative D call TRBD2 (5 bases). The CDR3 loop spans 13 amino acids. V dropped 8 bases and J dropped 4 bases, with 12 bases sitting between them. Germline CDR1 is MNHEY and CDR2 is SMNVEV (reference sequence). This CDR3 is CASQSGPYNEQFF. DNA of the CDR3: TGTGCCAGCCAAAGCGGACCTTACAATGAGCAGTTCTTC.

This clonotype was detected a few times. Given a much more abundant clone one base away, this may be a read error. The CDR3 does not end in the conserved phenylalanine or tryptophan, so this is likely a read error. The chain links TRBV28 to TRBJ2-7; tentative D call: TRBD2 (6 bases). The V and J ends lost 4 bases and 4 bases respectively, with 11 bases between them. CDR1 is MDHEN and CDR2 is SYDVKM in the germline V gene. The CDR3 covers 13 residues. The CDR3 sequence: CASSSPGGYEQYL. The CDR3 DNA reads as TGTGCCAGCAGTTCCCCTGGGGGGTACGAGCAGTACCTC.

This clonotype was counted many times. This sequence joins TRBV12-3 or TRBV12-4 and TRBJ1-6, with D tentatively TRBD1 (6 bases). Trimming took 8 bases from V and 9 from J, leaving 14 bases between them. This CDR3 is built from 13 residues. This CDR3 is CASHLGGVSPLHF. In DNA form, the CDR3 reads TGTGCCAGCCACTTAGGGGGGGTTTCACCCCTCCACTTT.

J is TRBJ2-7 and V is TRBV5-1; D unresolved. This CDR3 comprises 15 residues. V dropped 4 bases and J dropped 0 bases, with 14 bases sitting between them. CDR1 and CDR2 (germline): SGHRS, YFSETQ. CDR3 residues: CASSPRIPISYEQYF. The DNA for the CDR3 is TGCGCCAGCAGCCCTAGAATCCCGATCTCCTACGAGCAGTACTTC.

The chain has TRBV19 and TRBJ1-5; D is ambiguous. The CDR3 runs 14 residues. Trimming stripped 6 bases from V and 0 bases from J, with 9 bases between. Germline values: CDR1 LNHDA, CDR2 SQIVND (reference sequence). Here the CDR3 DNA reads TGTGCCAGTAGGTACGGGGTTAGCAATCAGCCCCAGCATTTT. Translated: CASRYGVSNQPQHF.

The CDR3 region is CASSSGGLDRDHYGYTF. The CDR3 nucleotides read TGCGCCAGCAGCTCGGGGGGCCTGGACAGGGACCACTATGGCTACACCTTC. V is TRBV5-1 and J is TRBJ1-2; TRBD1 matches at 8 bases. J was trimmed by 3 bases and V by 3 bases; bases with no gene match: 13. Looked up from germline, CDR1 is SGHRS and CDR2 is YFSETQ. This CDR3 contains 17 residues.

For this clonotype: This may arise from a read error, as a much more abundant clone is one base away. This rearrangement joins TRBV28 to TRBJ2-7; tentative D call: TRBD2 (6 bases). Germline CDR1 is MDHEN and CDR2 is SYDVKM. The CDR3 sequence is 14 residues long. V shed 5 bases and J shed 6 bases, with 17 bases lying between them. The CDR3 spells CASSLPGSRVEQYF. The DNA of the CDR3 is TGTGCCAGCAGTCTCCCCGGGAGTCGGGTCGAGCAGTACTTC.

J is TRBJ2-5 and V is TRBV11-3, with 7 bases aligning to TRBD2. The CDR3 contains 13 residues. In germline, CDR1 is SGHNT, CDR2 YENEEA. V was clipped by 5 bases and J by 3 bases; unmatched bases: 3. The CDR3 is CASSHRGEETQYF. CDR3 coding DNA: TGTGCCAGCAGCCACCGGGGGGAAGAGACCCAGTACTTC.

This clonotype appeared many times. The V gene is TRBV10-3, the J gene TRBJ2-3, with D unclear. The CDR3 runs to 14 residues. Per germline, CDR1 ENHRY and CDR2 SYGVKD. Trimming removed 0 bases at V and 3 bases at J, with 7 bases between. Written as DNA, the CDR3 is TGTGCCATCAGTGAGTCGCTAGTGACAGATACGCAGTATTTT. Protein sequence: CAISESLVTDTQYF.

This rearrangement joins TRBV6-2 or TRBV6-3 to TRBJ2-1, with D perhaps TRBD1 (5 bases). The CDR3 consists of 13 residues. The germline V and J ends were trimmed by 2 bases and 10 bases, with 12 bases remaining between them. The germline gives CDR1 MNHEY, CDR2 SVGEGT. Here the CDR3 reads CASSYTGSGEQFF. The DNA for the CDR3 is TGTGCCAGCAGTTACACAGGATCGGGCGAGCAGTTCTTC.

In this sample, this clonotype turned up a few times. The rearrangement links TRBV20-1 to TRBJ1-5; D perhaps matches TRBD1 (5 bases). CDR1 and CDR2 (germline): DFQATT, SNEGSKA (reference sequence). Trimming removed 3 bases at V and 2 bases at J, with 11 bases between. This CDR3 is 14 amino acids long. CDR3: CSARGTPRNQPQHF. CDR3 DNA: TGCAGTGCTAGGGGGACGCCACGCAATCAGCCCCAGCATTTT.

V usage is TRBV30 and J usage is TRBJ2-1, with D uncertain. The V end was cut by 3 bases, the J end by 0 bases, with 24 bases between. The CDR3 runs to 19 residues. Germline CDR1 is GTSNPN and CDR2 is SVGIG (reference sequence). CDR3: CAWRIKRSRAPSSYNEQFF. CDR3 DNA: TGTGCCTGGAGGATTAAAAGGAGCCGAGCGCCAAGCTCCTACAATGAGCAGTTCTTC.

This clonotype has only one observation. The chain links TRBV7-9 to TRBJ2-2; D assignment may be TRBD1 or TRBD2 (5 bases each). The CDR3 extends over 17 amino acids. The germline V and J ends were trimmed by 4 bases and 7 bases, with 22 bases remaining between them. Germline assignment: CDR1 SEHNR and CDR2 FQNEAQ (reference sequence). The CDR3 DNA follows: TGTGCCAGCAGCTCTAGCCGGGGAAGGGACCGCCACGGGGAGCTGTTTTTT. Its translation is CASSSSRGRDRHGELFF. The full variable domain, with the rest looked up from reference TRBV7-9 and TRBJ2-2, is DTGVSQNPRHKITKRGQNVTFRCDPISEHNRLYWYRQTLGQGPEFLTYFQNEAQLEKSRLLSDRFSAERPKGSFSTLEIQRTEQGDSAMYLCASSSSRGRDRHGELFFGEGSRLTVL.

This clonotype was found a few times. V usage is TRBV10-2 and J usage is TRBJ1-1, with D unclear. CDR1 is WSHSY, CDR2 SAAADI, per germline. Trimming shortened V by 8 bases and J by 4 bases, and 11 bases separated the two germline ends. CDR3 length: 12 residues. CDR3 sequence (DNA): TGCGCCAGCCGGCCGGGGAGCACTGAAGCTTTCTTT. Protein sequence: CASRPGSTEAFF.

This clonotype has at least ten counts. J is TRBJ2-7 and V is TRBV2; TRBD2 matches at 7 bases. From germline, CDR1 is SNHLY and CDR2 FYNNEI. The CDR3 length is 14 residues. The V gene end was trimmed by 8 bases and the J gene end by 7 bases; junction bases not matched to a gene: 14. CDR3 coding DNA: TGTGCCAGCGGGGGGGTAGCGGCCCTCGGGGAGCAGTACTTC. Translation: CASGGVAALGEQYF.

This clonotype was detected ten times or more. This rearrangement joins TRBV6-1 to TRBJ1-1; D unresolved. The CDR3 has 11 residues. Germline V lookup: CDR1 MNHNS, CDR2 SASEGT. The V gene lost 5 bases and the J gene lost 3 bases, with 4 bases spanning the gap. The CDR3 nucleotides read TGTGCCAGCAGTACGTACACTGAAGCTTTCTTT. Translated, it gives CASSTYTEAFF.

This clonotype was detected ten times or more. The V gene is TRBV28, the J gene TRBJ2-7; D gene uncertain. This CDR3 is 14 amino acids long. Germline loops: CDR1 MDHEN, CDR2 SYDVKM. V lost 3 bases, J lost 0 bases, and 9 bases lay in between. The CDR3 DNA sequence: TGTGCCAGCAGTTTGCGACGAGACTCCTACGAGCAGTACTTC. Protein: CASSLRRDSYEQYF. The variable domain in full, with the rest retrieved from reference TRBV28 and TRBJ2-7, is DVKVTQSSRYLVKRTGEKVFLECVQDMDHENMFWYRQDPGLGLRLIYFSYDVKMKEKGDIPEGYSVSREKKERFSLILESASTNQTSMYLCASSLRRDSYEQYFGPGTRLTVT.

This clonotype was detected only a few times. The chain couples TRBV28 to TRBJ2-7, with no clear D. The germline gives CDR1 MDHEN, CDR2 SYDVKM. Trimming pared 6 bases from V and 4 bases from J, leaving 4 bases between. The CDR3 covers 10 residues. This CDR3 reads CASSRYEQYF. In DNA form, the CDR3 reads TGTGCCAGCAGCAGGTACGAGCAGTACTTC. The full variable domain, in which reference TRBV28 and TRBJ2-7 provide the parts outside the CDR3, is DVKVTQSSRYLVKRTGEKVFLECVQDMDHENMFWYRQDPGLGLRLIYFSYDVKMKEKGDIPEGYSVSREKKERFSLILESASTNQTSMYLCASSRYEQYFGPGTRLTVT.

In its sample, this clonotype was seen many times. The chain employs TRBV3-1 and TRBJ2-2; 7 nucleotides align to TRBD2. From germline, CDR1 is LGHDT and CDR2 YNNKEL (reference sequence). The V and J ends lost 3 bases and 7 bases, in that order; junction bases with no gene match: 5. The length of the CDR3 is 14 residues. CDR3 in DNA: TGTGCCAGCAGCCATGCGGGAGCGATCGGGGAGCTGTTTTTT. This gives the protein CASSHAGAIGELFF.

The chain combines TRBV5-1 with TRBJ2-3; 8 nucleotides line up with TRBD2. Germline V CDR1 and CDR2: SGHRS, YFSETQ. The CDR3 is made up of 17 amino acids. V was pared by 0 bases and J by 8 bases, with 14 bases of the junction left unmatched. CDR3 nucleotide sequence: TGCGCCAGCAGCTTGGCCGGCCGGGAGGGCCTCTCTGGTACGCAGTATTTT. Its translation is CASSLAGREGLSGTQYF.

This clonotype was seen at least ten times. The V gene is TRBV3-1, the J gene TRBJ2-1, with a weak D call TRBD2 (7 bases). V shed 1 base and J shed 4 bases, with 14 bases lying between them. The germline V gene has CDR1 LGHDT and CDR2 YNNKEL (reference sequence). This CDR3 is built from 16 residues. The CDR3 DNA reads as TGTGCCAGCAGCCAAGTGGGGGGAGGGGGATACAATGAGCAGTTCTTC. Translating it yields CASSQVGGGGYNEQFF.

This clonotype has at least ten counts. The genes are TRBV5-1 and TRBJ2-7, with 12 bases that match TRBD1. CDR1 is SGHRS and CDR2 is YFSETQ in the germline V gene. With V trimmed by 4 bases and J by 2 bases, 4 bases remained unmatched. The CDR3 has 15 amino acids. Here the CDR3 DNA reads TGCGCCAGCAGCACAGGGACAGGGGGCACCTACGAGCAGTACTTC. The encoded protein is CASSTGTGGTYEQYF.

This clonotype was recorded at least ten times. The CDR3 is CASTMDHAASTDTQYF. The CDR3 DNA reads as TGCGCCAGCACCATGGACCACGCTGCTAGCACAGATACGCAGTATTTT. J is TRBJ2-3 and V is TRBV5-1; no firm D call. The germline gives CDR1 SGHRS, CDR2 YFSETQ. The CDR3 sequence is 16 residues long. Trimming took off 6 bases at V and 0 bases at J, with 17 bases between the two ends.